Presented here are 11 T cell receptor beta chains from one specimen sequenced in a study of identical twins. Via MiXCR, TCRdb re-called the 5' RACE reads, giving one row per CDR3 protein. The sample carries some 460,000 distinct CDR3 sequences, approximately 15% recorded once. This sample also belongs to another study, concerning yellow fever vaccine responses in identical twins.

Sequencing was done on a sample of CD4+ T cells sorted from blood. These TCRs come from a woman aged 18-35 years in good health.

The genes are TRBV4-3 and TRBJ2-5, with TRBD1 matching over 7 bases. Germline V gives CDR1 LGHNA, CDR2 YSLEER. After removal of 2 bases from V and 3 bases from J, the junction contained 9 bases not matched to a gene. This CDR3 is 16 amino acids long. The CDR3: CASSQISGTAKETQYF. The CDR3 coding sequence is TGCGCCAGCAGCCAAATTTCCGGGACAGCGAAAGAGACCCAGTACTTC.

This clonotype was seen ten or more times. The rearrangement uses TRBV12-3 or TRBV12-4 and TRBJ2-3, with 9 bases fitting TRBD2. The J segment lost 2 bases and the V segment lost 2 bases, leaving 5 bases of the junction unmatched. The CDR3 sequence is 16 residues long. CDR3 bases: TGTGCCAGCAGTTTATCTGCGGGGGGGCTCACAGATACGCAGTATTTT. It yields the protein CASSLSAGGLTDTQYF.

The chain's CDR3 is CASKLAYEQFF. CDR3 in DNA: TGTGCCAGTAAACTAGCTTATGAGCAGTTCTTC. J is TRBJ2-1 and V is TRBV19, with a tentative D call TRBD2 (6 bases). Germline loops: CDR1 LNHDA, CDR2 SQIVND (reference sequence). V was trimmed by 7 bases and J by 8 bases, leaving 9 bases between them. The CDR3 runs to 11 residues.

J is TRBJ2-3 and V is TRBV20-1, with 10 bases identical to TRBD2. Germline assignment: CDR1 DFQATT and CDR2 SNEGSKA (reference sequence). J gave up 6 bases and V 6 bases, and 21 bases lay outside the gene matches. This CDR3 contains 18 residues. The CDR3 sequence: CSAPRRGVAGGIGDTQYF. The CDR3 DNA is TGCAGTGCCCCCAGGAGGGGTGTAGCGGGGGGAATCGGGGATACGCAGTATTTT.

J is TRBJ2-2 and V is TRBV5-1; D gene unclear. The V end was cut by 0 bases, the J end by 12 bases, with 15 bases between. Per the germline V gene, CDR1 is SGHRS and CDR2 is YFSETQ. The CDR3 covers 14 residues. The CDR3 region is CASSLAGDSFKLFF. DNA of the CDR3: TGCGCCAGCAGCTTGGCTGGGGATTCATTTAAGCTGTTTTTT.

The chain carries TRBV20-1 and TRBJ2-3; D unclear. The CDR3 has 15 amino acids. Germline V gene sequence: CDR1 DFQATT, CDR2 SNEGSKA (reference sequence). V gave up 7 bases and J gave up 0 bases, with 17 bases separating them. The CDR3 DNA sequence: TGCAGTGTTCCCGACTTAGGCGTAAGCACAGATACGCAGTATTTT. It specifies CSVPDLGVSTDTQYF.

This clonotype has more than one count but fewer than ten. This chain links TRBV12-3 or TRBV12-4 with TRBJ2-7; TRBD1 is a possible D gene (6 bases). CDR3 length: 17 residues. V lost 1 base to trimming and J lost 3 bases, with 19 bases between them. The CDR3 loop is CASSLVGMDRLRYEQYF. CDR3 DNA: TGTGCCAGCAGTTTAGTTGGGATGGACAGATTACGCTACGAGCAGTACTTC.

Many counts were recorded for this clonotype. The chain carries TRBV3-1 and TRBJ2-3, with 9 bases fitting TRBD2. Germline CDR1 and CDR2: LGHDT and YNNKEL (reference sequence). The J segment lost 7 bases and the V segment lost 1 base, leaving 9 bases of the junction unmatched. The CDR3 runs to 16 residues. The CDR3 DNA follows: TGTGCCAGCAGCCAAGCGGCAATAGCGGGGGTGAATACGCAGTATTTT. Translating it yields CASSQAAIAGVNTQYF.

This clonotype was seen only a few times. This CDR3 reads CAISETGPQTGELFF. CDR3 in DNA: TGTGCCATCAGTGAGACAGGCCCGCAAACCGGGGAGCTGTTTTTT. The chain uses TRBV10-3 and TRBJ2-2; D is possibly TRBD1 (5 bases). The CDR3 totals 15 residues. CDR1 is ENHRY and CDR2 is SYGVKD in the germline V gene. Trimming took off 2 bases at V and 5 bases at J, with 12 bases between the two ends.

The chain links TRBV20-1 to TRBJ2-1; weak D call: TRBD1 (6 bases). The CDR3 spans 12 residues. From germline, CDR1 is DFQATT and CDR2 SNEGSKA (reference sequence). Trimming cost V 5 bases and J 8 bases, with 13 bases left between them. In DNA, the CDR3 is TGCAGTGCTGCCCCTTACAGGGATGAGCAGTTCTTC. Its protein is CSAAPYRDEQFF.

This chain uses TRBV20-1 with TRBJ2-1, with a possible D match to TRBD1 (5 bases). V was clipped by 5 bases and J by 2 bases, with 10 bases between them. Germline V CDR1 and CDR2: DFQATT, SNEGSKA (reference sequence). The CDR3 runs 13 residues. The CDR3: CSAPAGTYNEQFF. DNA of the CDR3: TGCAGTGCTCCCGCAGGGACCTACAATGAGCAGTTCTTC.